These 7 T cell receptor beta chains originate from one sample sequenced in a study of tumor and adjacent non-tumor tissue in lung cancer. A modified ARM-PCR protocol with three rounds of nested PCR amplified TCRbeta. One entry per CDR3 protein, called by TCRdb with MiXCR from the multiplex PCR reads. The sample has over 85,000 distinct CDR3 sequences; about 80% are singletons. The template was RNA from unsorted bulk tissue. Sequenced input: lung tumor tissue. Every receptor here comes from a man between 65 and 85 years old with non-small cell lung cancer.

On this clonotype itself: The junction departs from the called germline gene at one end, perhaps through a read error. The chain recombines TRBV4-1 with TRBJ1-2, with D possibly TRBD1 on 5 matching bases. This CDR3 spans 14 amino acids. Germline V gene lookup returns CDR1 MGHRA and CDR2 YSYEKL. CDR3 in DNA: TGCGCCAGCAACCAAGAGAGGGGAATCCATGGCTACACCTTT. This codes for CASNQERGIHGYTF.

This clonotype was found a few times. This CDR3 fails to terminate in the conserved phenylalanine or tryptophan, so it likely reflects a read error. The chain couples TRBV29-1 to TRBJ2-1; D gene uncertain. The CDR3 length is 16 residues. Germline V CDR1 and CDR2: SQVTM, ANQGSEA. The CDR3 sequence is CSVELYDNEVDNEQFL. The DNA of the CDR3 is TGCAGTGTTGAACTCTATGACAACGAGGTGGACAATGAGCAGTTCTTA.

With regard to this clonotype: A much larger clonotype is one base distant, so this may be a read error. CDR3 bases: TGTGCCACCACCAGATCAATGACGGAGTACGAGCAGTACTTC. The encoded protein is CATTRSMTEYEQYF. The rearrangement joins TRBV15 to TRBJ2-7; D is uncertain. CDR1 is LNHNV, CDR2 YYDKDF, per germline (reference sequence). CDR3 length: 14 amino acids.

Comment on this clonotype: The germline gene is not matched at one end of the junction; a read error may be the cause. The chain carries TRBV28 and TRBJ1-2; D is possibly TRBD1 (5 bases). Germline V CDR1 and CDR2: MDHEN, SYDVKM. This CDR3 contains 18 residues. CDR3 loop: CASSFTGASRGLNYAYTF. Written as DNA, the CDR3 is TGTGCCAGCAGTTTTACTGGCGCTTCACGGGGCCTTAACTATGCCTACACCTTC.

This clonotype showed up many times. The CDR3 reads CASSPFPSWNEQFF. The CDR3 DNA follows: TGTGCCAGCAGCCCCTTTCCTAGCTGGAATGAGCAGTTCTTC. The rearrangement links TRBV14 to TRBJ2-1; the D gene is possibly TRBD2 (5 bases). The CDR3 totals 14 residues. Per germline, CDR1 SGHDN and CDR2 FVKESK. V was pared by 4 bases and J by 7 bases, with 14 bases between.

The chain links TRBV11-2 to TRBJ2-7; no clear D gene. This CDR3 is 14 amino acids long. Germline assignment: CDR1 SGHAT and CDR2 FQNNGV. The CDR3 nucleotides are TGTGGCAGTAGCTTAGAGGTCAGATCCTACGAGCAGTACTTC. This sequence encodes CGSSLEVRSYEQYF.

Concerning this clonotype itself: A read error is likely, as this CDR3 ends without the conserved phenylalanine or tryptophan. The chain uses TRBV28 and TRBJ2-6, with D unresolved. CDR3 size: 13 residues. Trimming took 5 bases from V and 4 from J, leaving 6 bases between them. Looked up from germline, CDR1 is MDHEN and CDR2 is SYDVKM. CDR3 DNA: TGTGCCAGCAGTCTATCCGGGGCCAACGTCCTGACTTCC. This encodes CASSLSGANVLTS.